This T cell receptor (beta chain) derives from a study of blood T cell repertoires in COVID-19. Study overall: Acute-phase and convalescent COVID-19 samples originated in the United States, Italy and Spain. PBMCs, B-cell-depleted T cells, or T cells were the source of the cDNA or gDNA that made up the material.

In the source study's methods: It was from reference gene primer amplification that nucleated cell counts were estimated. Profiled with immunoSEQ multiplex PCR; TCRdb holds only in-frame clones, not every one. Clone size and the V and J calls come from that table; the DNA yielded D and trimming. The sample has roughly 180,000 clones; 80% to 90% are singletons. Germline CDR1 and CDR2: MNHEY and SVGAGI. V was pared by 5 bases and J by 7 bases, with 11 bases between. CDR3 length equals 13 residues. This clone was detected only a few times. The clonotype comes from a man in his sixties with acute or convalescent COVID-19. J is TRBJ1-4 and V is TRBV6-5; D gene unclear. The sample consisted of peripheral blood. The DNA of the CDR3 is TGTGCCAGCAGTCGGAGGGTCGTTGAAAAACTGTTTTTT. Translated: CASSRRVVEKLFF.